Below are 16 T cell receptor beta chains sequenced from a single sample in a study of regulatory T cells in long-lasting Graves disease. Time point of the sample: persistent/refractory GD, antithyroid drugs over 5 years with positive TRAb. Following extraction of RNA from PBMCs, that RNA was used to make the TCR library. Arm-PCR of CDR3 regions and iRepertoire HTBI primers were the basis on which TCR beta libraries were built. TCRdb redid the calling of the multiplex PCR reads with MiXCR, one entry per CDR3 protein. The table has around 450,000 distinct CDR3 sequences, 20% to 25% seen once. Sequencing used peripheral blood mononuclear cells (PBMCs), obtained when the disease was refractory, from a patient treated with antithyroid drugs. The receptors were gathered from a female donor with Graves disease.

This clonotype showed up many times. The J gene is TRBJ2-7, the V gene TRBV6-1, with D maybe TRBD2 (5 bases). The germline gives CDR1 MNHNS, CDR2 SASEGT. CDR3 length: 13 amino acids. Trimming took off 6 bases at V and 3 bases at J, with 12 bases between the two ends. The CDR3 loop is CASRYSAVYEQYF. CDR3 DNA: TGTGCCAGCAGATATAGCGCAGTCTACGAGCAGTACTTC.

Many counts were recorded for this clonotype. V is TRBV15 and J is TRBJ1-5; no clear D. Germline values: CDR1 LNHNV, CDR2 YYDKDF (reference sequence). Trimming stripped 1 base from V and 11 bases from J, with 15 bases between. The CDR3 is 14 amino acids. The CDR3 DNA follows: TGTGCCACCAGCAGAGGAGGTCAGTTGGGAGCCCAGCATTTT. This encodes CATSRGGQLGAQHF.

CDR3 coding DNA: TGCAGTGCTAGGATGGATGGGGGACAGGGAAACTATGGCTACACCTTC. This sequence encodes CSARMDGGQGNYGYTF. The chain is built from TRBV20-1 and TRBJ1-2, with 9 bases matching TRBD1. This CDR3 has 16 amino acids. V lost 3 bases to trimming and J lost 2 bases; unmatched junction nucleotides: 10. Germline assignment: CDR1 DFQATT and CDR2 SNEGSKA (reference sequence).

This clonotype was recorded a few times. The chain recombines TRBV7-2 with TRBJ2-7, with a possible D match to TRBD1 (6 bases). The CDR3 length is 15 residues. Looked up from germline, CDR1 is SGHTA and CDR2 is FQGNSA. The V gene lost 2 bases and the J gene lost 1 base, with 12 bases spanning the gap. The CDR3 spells CASSLMGTTSYEQYF. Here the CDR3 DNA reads TGTGCCAGCAGCTTAATGGGGACAACATCCTACGAGCAGTACTTC.

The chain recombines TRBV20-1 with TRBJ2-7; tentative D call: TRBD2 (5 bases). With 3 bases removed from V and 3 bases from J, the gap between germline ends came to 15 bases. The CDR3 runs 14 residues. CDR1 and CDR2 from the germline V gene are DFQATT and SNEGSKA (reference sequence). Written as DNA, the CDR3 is TGCAGTGCTAGCACCGGAGGCGGAAACTACGAGCAGTACTTC. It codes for CSASTGGGNYEQYF.

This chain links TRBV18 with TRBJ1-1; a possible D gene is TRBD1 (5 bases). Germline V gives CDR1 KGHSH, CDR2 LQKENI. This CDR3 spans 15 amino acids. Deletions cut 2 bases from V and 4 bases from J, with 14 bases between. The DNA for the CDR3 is TGTGCCAGCTCACCAATCGGGGGTAGGAGCACTGAAGCTTTCTTT. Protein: CASSPIGGRSTEAFF. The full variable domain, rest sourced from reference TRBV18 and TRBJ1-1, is NAGVMQNPRHLVRRRGQEARLRCSPMKGHSHVYWYRQLPEEGLKFMVYLQKENIIDESGMPKERFSAEFPKEGPSILRIQQVVRGDSAAYFCASSPIGGRSTEAFFGQGTRLTVV.

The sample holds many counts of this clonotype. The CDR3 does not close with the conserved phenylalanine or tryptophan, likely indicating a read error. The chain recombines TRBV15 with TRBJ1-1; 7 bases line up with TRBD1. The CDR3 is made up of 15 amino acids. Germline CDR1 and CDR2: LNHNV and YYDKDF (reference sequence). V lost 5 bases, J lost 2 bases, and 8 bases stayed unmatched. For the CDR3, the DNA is TGTGCCACCAGCGAACCCGGGACAGAAAACACTGAAGCTTTCCTT. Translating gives CATSEPGTENTEAFL.

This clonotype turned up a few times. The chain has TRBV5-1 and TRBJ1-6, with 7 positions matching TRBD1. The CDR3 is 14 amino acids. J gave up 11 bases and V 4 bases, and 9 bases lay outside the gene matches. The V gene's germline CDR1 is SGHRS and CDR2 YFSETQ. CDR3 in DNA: TGCGCCAGCAGCAGGACAGGTCTGGAGGCACCCCTCCACTTT. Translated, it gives CASSRTGLEAPLHF. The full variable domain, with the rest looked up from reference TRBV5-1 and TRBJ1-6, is KAGVTQTPRYLIKTRGQQVTLSCSPISGHRSVSWYQQTPGQGLQFLFEYFSETQRNKGNFPGRFSGRQFSNSRSEMNVSTLELGDSALYLCASSRTGLEAPLHFGNGTRLTVT.

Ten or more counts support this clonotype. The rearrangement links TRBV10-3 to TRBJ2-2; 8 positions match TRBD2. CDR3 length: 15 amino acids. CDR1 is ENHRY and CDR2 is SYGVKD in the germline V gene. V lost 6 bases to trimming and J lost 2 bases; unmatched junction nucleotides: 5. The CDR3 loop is CAIRVAGLNTGELFF. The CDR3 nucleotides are TGTGCCATCAGAGTAGCGGGACTAAACACCGGGGAGCTGTTTTTT.

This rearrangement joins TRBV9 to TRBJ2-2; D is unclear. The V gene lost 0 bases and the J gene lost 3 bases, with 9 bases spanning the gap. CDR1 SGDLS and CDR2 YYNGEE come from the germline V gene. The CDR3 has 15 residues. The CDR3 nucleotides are TGTGCCAGCAGCGTAGCGCCCCGGGACACCGGGGAGCTGTTTTTT. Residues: CASSVAPRDTGELFF.

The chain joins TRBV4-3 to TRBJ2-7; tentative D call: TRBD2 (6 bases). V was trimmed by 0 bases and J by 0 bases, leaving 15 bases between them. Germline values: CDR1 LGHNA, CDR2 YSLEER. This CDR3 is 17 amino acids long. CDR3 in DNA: TGCGCCAGCAGCCAAGATCGGGCGGGAATCACCTCCTACGAGCAGTACTTC. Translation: CASSQDRAGITSYEQYF.

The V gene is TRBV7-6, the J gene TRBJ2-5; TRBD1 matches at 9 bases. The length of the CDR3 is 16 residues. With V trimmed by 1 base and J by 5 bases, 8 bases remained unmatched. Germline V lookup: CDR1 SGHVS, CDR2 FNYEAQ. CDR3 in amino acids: CASSLEAQGAGETQYF. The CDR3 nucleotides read TGTGCCAGCAGCTTAGAAGCACAGGGGGCAGGCGAGACCCAGTACTTC.

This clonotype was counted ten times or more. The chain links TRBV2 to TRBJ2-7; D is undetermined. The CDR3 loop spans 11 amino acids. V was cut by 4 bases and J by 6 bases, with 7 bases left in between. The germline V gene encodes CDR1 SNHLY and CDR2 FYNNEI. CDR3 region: CASSGSTEQYF. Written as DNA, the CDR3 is TGTGCCAGCAGTGGGAGTACCGAGCAGTACTTC.

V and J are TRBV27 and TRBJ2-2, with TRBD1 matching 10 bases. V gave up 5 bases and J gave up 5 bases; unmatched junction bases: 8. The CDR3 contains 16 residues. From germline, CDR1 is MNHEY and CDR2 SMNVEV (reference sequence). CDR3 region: CASSPHPDRGTGELFF. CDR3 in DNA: TGTGCCAGCAGTCCCCACCCGGACAGGGGGACCGGGGAGCTGTTTTTT.

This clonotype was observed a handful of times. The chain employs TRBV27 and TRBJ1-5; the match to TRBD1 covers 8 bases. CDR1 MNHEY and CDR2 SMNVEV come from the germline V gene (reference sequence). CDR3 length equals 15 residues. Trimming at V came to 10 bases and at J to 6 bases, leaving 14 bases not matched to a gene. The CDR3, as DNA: TGTGCCACCCCAGCGGTATCCAGGGGGCCTCAGCCCCAGCATTTT. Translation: CATPAVSRGPQPQHF.

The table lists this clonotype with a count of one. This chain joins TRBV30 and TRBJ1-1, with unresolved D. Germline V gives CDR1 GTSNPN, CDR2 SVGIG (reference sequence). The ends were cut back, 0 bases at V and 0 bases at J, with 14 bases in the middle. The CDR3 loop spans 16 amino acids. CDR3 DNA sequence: TGTGCCTGGAGTGTGATGGAGGCGGCGTTGAACACTGAAGCTTTCTTT. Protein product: CAWSVMEAALNTEAFF.